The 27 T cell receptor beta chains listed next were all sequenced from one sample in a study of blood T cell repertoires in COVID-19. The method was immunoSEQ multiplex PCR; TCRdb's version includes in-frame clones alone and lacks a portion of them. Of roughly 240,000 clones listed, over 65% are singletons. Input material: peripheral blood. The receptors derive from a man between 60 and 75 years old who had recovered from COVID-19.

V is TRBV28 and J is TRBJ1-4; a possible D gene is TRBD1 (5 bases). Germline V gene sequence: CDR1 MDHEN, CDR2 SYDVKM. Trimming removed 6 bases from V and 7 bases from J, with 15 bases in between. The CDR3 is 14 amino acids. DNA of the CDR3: TGTGCCAGCAGAATGGGGGTGGGAGGTGAAAAACTGTTTTTT. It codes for CASRMGVGGEKLFF.

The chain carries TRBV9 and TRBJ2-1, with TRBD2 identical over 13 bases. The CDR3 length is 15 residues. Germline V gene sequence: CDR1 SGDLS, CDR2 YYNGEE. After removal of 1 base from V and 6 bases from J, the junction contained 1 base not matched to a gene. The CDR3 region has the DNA TGTGCCAGCAGCGTATGGACTAGCGGGAGCAATGAGCAGTTCTTC. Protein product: CASSVWTSGSNEQFF. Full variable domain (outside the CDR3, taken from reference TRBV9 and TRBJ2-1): DSGVTQTPKHLITATGQRVTLRCSPRSGDLSVYWYQQSLDQGLQFLIQYYNGEERAKGNILERFSAQQFPDLHSELNLSSLELGDSALYFCASSVWTSGSNEQFFGPGTRLTVL.

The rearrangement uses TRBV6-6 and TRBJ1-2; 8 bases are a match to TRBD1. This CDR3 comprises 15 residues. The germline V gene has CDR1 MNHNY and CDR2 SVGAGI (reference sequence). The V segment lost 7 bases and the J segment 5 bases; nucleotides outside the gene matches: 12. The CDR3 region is CASNRIQGAGYGYTF. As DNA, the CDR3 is TGTGCCAGCAACCGAATTCAGGGGGCAGGGTATGGCTACACCTTC.

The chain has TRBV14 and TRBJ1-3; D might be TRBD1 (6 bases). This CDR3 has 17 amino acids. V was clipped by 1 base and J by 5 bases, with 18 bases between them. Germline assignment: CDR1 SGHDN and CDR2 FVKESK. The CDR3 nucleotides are TGTGCCAGCAGCCAAGCATTGGGGAGGGGGTCGAGAAACACCATATATTTT. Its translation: CASSQALGRGSRNTIYF.

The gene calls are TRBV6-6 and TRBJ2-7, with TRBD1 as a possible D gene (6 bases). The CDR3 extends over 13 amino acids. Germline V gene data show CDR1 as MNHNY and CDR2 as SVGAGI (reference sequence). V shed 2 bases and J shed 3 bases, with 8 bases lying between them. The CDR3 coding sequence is TGTGCCAGCAGTTACCAGGGGAACTACGAGCAGTACTTC. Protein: CASSYQGNYEQYF.

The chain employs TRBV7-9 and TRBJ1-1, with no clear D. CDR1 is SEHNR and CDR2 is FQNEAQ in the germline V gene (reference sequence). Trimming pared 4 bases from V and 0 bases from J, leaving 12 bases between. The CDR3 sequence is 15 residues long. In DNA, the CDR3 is TGTGCCAGCAGCTCGTCCCCTTCAGTGAACACTGAAGCTTTCTTT. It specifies CASSSSPSVNTEAFF.

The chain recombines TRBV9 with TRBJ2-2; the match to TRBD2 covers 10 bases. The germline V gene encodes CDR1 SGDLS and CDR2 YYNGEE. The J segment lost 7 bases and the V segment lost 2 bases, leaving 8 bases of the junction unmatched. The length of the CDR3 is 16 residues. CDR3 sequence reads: CASSVSSGRIVGELFF. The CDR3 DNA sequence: TGTGCCAGCAGCGTTTCTAGCGGGAGAATTGTCGGGGAGCTGTTTTTT.

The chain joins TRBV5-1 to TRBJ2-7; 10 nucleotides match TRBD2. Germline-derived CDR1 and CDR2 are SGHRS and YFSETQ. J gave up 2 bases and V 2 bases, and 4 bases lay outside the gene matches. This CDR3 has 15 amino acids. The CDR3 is CASSFSGRQPYEQYF. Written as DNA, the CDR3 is TGCGCCAGCAGCTTTAGCGGGAGGCAACCCTACGAGCAGTACTTC.

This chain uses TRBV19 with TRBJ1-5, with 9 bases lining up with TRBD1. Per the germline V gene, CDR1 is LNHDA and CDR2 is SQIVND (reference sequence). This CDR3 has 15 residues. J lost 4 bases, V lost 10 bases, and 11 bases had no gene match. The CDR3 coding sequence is TGTGCCACTTCGGACAGGGGCGCCGCGAATCAGCCCCAGCATTTT. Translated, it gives CATSDRGAANQPQHF.

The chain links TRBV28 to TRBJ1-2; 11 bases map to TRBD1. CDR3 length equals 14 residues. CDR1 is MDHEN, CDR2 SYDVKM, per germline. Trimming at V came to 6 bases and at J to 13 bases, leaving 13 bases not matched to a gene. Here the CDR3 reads CASRTNLRTGGATF. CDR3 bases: TGTGCCAGCAGAACTAATCTGAGGACAGGGGGCGCCACCTTC.

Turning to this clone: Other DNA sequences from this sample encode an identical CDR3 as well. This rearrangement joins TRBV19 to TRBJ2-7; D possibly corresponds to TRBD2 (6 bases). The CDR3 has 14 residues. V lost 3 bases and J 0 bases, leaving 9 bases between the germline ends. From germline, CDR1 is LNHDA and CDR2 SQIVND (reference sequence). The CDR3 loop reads CASSISGSSYEQYF. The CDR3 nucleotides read TGTGCCAGTAGTATCAGCGGGTCCTCCTACGAGCAGTACTTC.

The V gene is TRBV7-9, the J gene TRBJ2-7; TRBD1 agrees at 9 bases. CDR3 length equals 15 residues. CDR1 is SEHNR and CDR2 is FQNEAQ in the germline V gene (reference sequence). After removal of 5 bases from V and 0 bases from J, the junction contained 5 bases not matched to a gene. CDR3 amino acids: CASSRRDRASYEQYF. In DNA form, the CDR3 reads TGTGCCAGCAGCCGCCGGGACAGGGCCTCCTACGAGCAGTACTTC.

The CDR3 protein is CASSPDRGKDTQYF. The CDR3, as DNA: TGTGCCAGCAGCCCAGATCGGGGGAAAGATACGCAGTATTTT. This chain links TRBV7-9 with TRBJ2-3; a possible D gene is TRBD2 (6 bases). This CDR3 region has 14 residues. The germline V gene encodes CDR1 SEHNR and CDR2 FQNEAQ (reference sequence). Trimming took 5 bases from V and 5 from J, leaving 14 bases between them.

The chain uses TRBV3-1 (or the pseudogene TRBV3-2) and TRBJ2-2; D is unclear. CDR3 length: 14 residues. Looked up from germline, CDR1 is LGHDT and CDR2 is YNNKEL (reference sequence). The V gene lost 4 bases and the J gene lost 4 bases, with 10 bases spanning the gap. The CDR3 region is CASSPNLITGELFF. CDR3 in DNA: TGTGCCAGCAGCCCGAATCTAATCACCGGGGAGCTGTTTTTT.

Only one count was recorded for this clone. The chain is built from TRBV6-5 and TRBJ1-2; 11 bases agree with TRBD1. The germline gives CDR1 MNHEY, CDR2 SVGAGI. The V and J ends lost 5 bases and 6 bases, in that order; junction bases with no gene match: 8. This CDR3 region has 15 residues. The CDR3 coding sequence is TGTGCCAGCAGTCGGACAGGGGGCCCTCCGGATGGCTACACCTTC. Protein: CASSRTGGPPDGYTF.

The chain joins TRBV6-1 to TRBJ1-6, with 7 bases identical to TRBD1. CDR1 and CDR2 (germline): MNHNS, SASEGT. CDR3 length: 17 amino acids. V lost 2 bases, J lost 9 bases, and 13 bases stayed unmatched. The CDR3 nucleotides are TGTGCCAGCAGTGAACAGAGCTTACAGGGGAACCGTTCACCCCTCCACTTT. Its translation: CASSEQSLQGNRSPLHF.

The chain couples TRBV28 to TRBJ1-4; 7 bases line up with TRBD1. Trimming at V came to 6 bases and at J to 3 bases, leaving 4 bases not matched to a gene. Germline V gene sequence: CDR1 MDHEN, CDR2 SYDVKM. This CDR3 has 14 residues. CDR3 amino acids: CASRGQLANEKLFF. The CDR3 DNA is TGTGCCAGCAGGGGACAGTTGGCTAATGAAAAACTGTTTTTT.

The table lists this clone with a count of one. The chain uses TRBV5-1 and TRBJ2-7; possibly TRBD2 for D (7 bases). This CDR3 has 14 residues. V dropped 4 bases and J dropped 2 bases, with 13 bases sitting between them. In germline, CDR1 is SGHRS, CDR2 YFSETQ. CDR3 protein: CASSLRGAAYEQYF. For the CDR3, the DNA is TGCGCCAGCAGCCTTCGGGGGGCCGCCTACGAGCAGTACTTC. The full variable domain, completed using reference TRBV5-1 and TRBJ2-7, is KAGVTQTPRYLIKTRGQQVTLSCSPISGHRSVSWYQQTPGQGLQFLFEYFSETQRNKGNFPGRFSGRQFSNSRSEMNVSTLELGDSALYLCASSLRGAAYEQYFGPGTRLTVT.

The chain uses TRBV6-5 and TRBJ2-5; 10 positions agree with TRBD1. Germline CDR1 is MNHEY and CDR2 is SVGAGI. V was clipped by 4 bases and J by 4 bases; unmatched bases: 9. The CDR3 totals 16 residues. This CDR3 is CASSSSGTGVGETQYF. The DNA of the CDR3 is TGTGCCAGCAGTTCGTCGGGGACAGGGGTTGGAGAGACCCAGTACTTC.

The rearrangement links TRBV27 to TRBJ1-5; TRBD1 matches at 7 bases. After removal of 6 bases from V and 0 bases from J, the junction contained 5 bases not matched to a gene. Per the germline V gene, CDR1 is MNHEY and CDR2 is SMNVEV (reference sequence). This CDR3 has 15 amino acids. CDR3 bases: TGTGCCAGCAGCCTGGACAGGCGTAGCAATCAGCCCCAGCATTTT. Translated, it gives CASSLDRRSNQPQHF.

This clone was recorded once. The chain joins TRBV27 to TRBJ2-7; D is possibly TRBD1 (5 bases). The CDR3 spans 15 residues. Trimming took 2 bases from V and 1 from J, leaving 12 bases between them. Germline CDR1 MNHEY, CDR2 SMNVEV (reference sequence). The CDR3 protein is CASSLKAGLSYEQYF. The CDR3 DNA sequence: TGTGCCAGCAGTTTAAAGGCAGGGTTGTCCTACGAGCAGTACTTC.

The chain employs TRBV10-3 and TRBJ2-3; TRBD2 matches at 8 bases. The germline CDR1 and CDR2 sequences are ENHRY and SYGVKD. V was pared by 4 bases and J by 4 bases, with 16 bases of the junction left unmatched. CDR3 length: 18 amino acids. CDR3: CAISGRVAGPSRADTQYF. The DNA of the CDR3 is TGTGCCATCAGTGGACGGGTAGCGGGACCGAGTAGGGCAGATACGCAGTATTTT.

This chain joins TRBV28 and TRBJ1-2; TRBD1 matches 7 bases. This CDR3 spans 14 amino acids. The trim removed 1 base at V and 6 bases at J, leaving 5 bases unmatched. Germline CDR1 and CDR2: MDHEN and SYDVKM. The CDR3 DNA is TGTGCCAGCAGTTTATATCGACAGGGTGATGGCTACACCTTC. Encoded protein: CASSLYRQGDGYTF.

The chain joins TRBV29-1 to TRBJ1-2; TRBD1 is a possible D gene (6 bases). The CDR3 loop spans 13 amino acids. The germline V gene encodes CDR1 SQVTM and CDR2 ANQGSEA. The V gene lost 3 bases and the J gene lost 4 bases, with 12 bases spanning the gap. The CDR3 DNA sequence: TGCAGCGTTGAGGAGGACAGATCCTATGGCTACACCTTC. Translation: CSVEEDRSYGYTF.

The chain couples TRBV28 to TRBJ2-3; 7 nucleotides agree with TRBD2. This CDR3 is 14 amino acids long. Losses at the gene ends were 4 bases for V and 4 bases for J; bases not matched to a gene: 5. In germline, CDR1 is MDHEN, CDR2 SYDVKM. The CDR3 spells CASSYGGSADTQYF. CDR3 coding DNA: TGTGCCAGCAGTTACGGGGGGAGCGCAGATACGCAGTATTTT.

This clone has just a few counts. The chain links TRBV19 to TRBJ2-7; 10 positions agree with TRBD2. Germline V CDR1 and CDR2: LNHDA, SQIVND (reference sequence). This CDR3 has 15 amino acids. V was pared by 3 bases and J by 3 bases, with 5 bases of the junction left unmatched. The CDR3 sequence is CASSISASGSYEQYF. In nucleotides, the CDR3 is TGTGCCAGTAGTATCTCGGCTAGCGGGAGCTACGAGCAGTACTTC.

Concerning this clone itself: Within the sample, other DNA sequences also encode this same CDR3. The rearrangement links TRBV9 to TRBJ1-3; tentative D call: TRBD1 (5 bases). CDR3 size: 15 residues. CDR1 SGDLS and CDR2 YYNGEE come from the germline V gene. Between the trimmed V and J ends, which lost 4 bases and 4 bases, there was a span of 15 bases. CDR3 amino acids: CASSPLGGSGNTIYF. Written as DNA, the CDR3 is TGTGCCAGCAGCCCCCTCGGGGGTTCAGGAAACACCATATATTTT.